A single sample is the source of the 25 T cell receptor beta chains below, sequenced in a study of T-cell reconstitution after alpha-beta-depleted transplantation in children. Unique molecular identifiers featured in how the TCRbeta library was prepared. TCRdb used MiXCR to reprocess the PCR reads, holding one entry per CDR3 protein. The repertoire holds approximately 500,000 distinct CDR3 sequences, with 10% as singletons. The specimen comprised PBMCs, sampled before TCRalphabeta/CD19-depleted stem cell transplant. Receptors originate from a child aged 2 to 10 with inherited bone marrow failure, due to receive a stem cell transplant.

This clonotype has ten or more counts. The chain has TRBV3-1 and TRBJ1-4; 8 bases line up with TRBD1. Trimming cost V 6 bases and J 8 bases; bases outside gene matches: 8. CDR1 and CDR2 from the germline V gene are LGHDT and YNNKEL (reference sequence). The CDR3 runs 14 residues. The CDR3 sequence is CASRQQGVGEKLFF. The CDR3, as DNA: TGTGCCAGCAGGCAACAGGGGGTCGGGGAAAAACTGTTTTTT. The full variable domain, completed using reference TRBV3-1 and TRBJ1-4, is DTAVSQTPKYLVTQMGNDKSIKCEQNLGHDTMYWYKQDSKKFLKIMFSYNNKELIINETVPNRFSPKSPDKAHLNLHINSLELGDSAVYFCASRQQGVGEKLFFGSGTQLSVL.

This clonotype was recorded a few times. The chain joins TRBV28 to TRBJ1-5; no definite D call. The CDR3 length is 15 residues. V was pared by 3 bases and J by 4 bases, with 13 bases between. The germline V gene has CDR1 MDHEN and CDR2 SYDVKM. The CDR3 is CASSFGMGRNQPQHF. The CDR3, as DNA: TGTGCCAGCAGTTTTGGTATGGGGAGGAATCAGCCCCAGCATTTT.

The chain joins TRBV4-2 to TRBJ2-2; TRBD2 matches at 7 bases. The CDR3 is made up of 17 amino acids. V gave up 2 bases and J gave up 5 bases; unmatched junction bases: 11. Germline V gives CDR1 LGHNA, CDR2 YNFKEQ. The CDR3 region has the DNA TGTGCCAGCAGCCAATTAAGTGCGGGAGCTCCGACCGGGGAGCTGTTTTTT. Amino acids: CASSQLSAGAPTGELFF.

This clonotype was observed at least ten times. The chain joins TRBV27 to TRBJ2-3; 10 bases fit TRBD2. The CDR3 covers 18 residues. J gave up 7 bases and V 3 bases, and 16 bases lay outside the gene matches. Germline V gene lookup returns CDR1 MNHEY and CDR2 SMNVEV (reference sequence). The CDR3 sequence: CASSLRVEAGGPANTQYF. CDR3 in DNA: TGTGCCAGCAGTTTGCGGGTCGAAGCGGGAGGGCCTGCAAATACGCAGTATTTT.

There are many counts of this clonotype. The genes are TRBV30 and TRBJ1-4; no reliable D call. Trimming removed 0 bases at V and 5 bases at J, with 1 base between. The germline V gene has CDR1 GTSNPN and CDR2 SVGIG (reference sequence). The CDR3 loop spans 11 amino acids. The CDR3 sequence is CAWSVNEKLFF. CDR3 nucleotide sequence: TGTGCCTGGAGTGTAAATGAAAAACTGTTTTTT.

Ten or more counts support this clonotype. The V call is TRBV4-1, the J call TRBJ1-5; D gene ambiguous. Germline values: CDR1 MGHRA, CDR2 YSYEKL. Trimming took off 4 bases at V and 1 base at J, with 23 bases between the two ends. CDR3 size: 19 residues. The CDR3 protein is CASSPWFVRVGESNQPQHF. The CDR3 DNA is TGCGCCAGCAGCCCGTGGTTCGTTAGGGTGGGAGAAAGCAATCAGCCCCAGCATTTT.

This clonotype was observed a few times. The chain has TRBV20-1 and TRBJ2-2; D gene unclear. Germline loops: CDR1 DFQATT, CDR2 SNEGSKA (reference sequence). CDR3 length equals 16 residues. Trimming took off 2 bases at V and 4 bases at J, with 17 bases between the two ends. CDR3 DNA sequence: TGCAGTGCTAGATCTACCCCCTTCGACGGCACCGGGGAGCTGTTTTTT. Its translation is CSARSTPFDGTGELFF.

The chain couples TRBV7-2 to TRBJ2-5, with TRBD1 as a possible D gene (5 bases). The CDR3 has 14 amino acids. Germline V gives CDR1 SGHTA, CDR2 FQGNSA. V was pared by 0 bases and J by 5 bases, with 10 bases between. CDR3 sequence: CASSLAAGWETQYF. CDR3 nucleotide sequence: TGTGCCAGCAGCTTAGCAGCAGGGTGGGAGACCCAGTACTTC.

This clonotype was seen repeatedly, ten times or more. The genes are TRBV6-2 or TRBV6-3 and TRBJ2-3; D unresolved. Trimming took 4 bases from V and 5 from J, leaving 4 bases between them. The CDR3 is 11 residues long. Germline V CDR1 and CDR2: MNHEY, SVGEGT. For the CDR3, the DNA is TGTGCCAGCAGTTCGGGAGATACGCAGTATTTT. Translation: CASSSGDTQYF.

As regards this clonotype: This may be a read error: a much more frequent sequence differs by one nucleotide. The gene calls are TRBV29-1 and TRBJ2-5, with D perhaps TRBD2 (6 bases). The V end lost 5 bases, the J end lost 4 bases, and 11 bases lay between the germline ends. The CDR3 has 12 amino acids. Germline values: CDR1 SQVTM, CDR2 ANQGSEA. This chain's CDR3 is CSVLAAAETQYF. CDR3 bases: TGCAGCGTTTTAGCGGCAGCAGAGACCCAGTACTTC.

This clonotype was observed many times. The chain uses TRBV15 and TRBJ2-5; D is possibly TRBD1 (6 bases). This CDR3 spans 14 amino acids. The germline gives CDR1 LNHNV, CDR2 YYDKDF (reference sequence). The V and J ends lost 4 bases and 0 bases respectively, with 9 bases between them. The CDR3 bases are TGTGCCACCAGCACTTCAGGGGACCAAGAGACCCAGTACTTC. Translated: CATSTSGDQETQYF.

This clonotype was detected ten times or more. CDR3 DNA: TGTGCCAGCAGCCCGGACAGCTTCACCGGGGAGCTGTTTTTT. Its translation: CASSPDSFTGELFF. V usage is TRBV11-3 and J usage is TRBJ2-2; a possible D gene is TRBD1 (6 bases). The germline V gene has CDR1 SGHNT and CDR2 YENEEA. The CDR3 contains 14 residues. V gave up 5 bases and J gave up 4 bases, with 11 bases separating them.

This clonotype appeared a few times. The chain combines TRBV20-1 with TRBJ2-1; TRBD2 matches at 14 bases. The CDR3 has 16 amino acids. Looked up from germline, CDR1 is DFQATT and CDR2 is SNEGSKA (reference sequence). The V segment lost 0 bases and the J segment 4 bases; nucleotides outside the gene matches: 2. The DNA for the CDR3 is TGCAGTGCTAGAGATAGGACTAGCGGGAGGTACAATGAGCAGTTCTTC. Amino acid sequence: CSARDRTSGRYNEQFF.

This clonotype came up many times. This chain joins TRBV5-1 and TRBJ2-1; D may be TRBD2 (5 bases). Germline values: CDR1 SGHRS, CDR2 YFSETQ. The CDR3 covers 14 residues. Trimming left V 0 bases short and J 9 bases short, with 13 bases between. This CDR3 is CASSLAVGDGEQFF. CDR3 nucleotide sequence: TGCGCCAGCAGCTTGGCCGTGGGAGACGGTGAGCAGTTCTTC.

The rearrangement uses TRBV5-6 and TRBJ1-2, with a tentative D call TRBD1 (5 bases). The CDR3 runs 14 residues. Trimming removed 0 bases at V and 4 bases at J, with 10 bases between. Germline CDR1 and CDR2: SGHDT and YYEEEE. The CDR3 here is CASSLDRGFYGYTF. In nucleotides, the CDR3 is TGTGCCAGCAGCTTGGACCGGGGCTTCTATGGCTACACCTTC.

This clonotype was seen a handful of times. J is TRBJ2-1 and V is TRBV6-5; TRBD2 matches 9 bases. Losses at the gene ends were 7 bases for V and 0 bases for J; bases not matched to a gene: 4. CDR3 size: 15 residues. Per germline, CDR1 MNHEY and CDR2 SVGAGI. The CDR3 region has the DNA TGTGCCAGCAAAATTAGCGGGAGCTCCTACAATGAGCAGTTCTTC. It translates to CASKISGSSYNEQFF.

The table lists this clonotype with a few counts. The chain couples TRBV20-1 to TRBJ1-5; weak D call: TRBD1 (5 bases). The germline V gene has CDR1 DFQATT and CDR2 SNEGSKA (reference sequence). This CDR3 spans 15 amino acids. Trimming left V 4 bases short and J 0 bases short, with 13 bases between. The CDR3 nucleotides read TGCAGTGCTACCCTCACAGGTCCTAGCAATCAGCCCCAGCATTTT. It codes for CSATLTGPSNQPQHF.

This clonotype was counted at least ten times. V and J are TRBV11-2 and TRBJ2-7; TRBD1 aligns across 8 bases. The CDR3 runs 15 residues. J was trimmed by 5 bases and V by 4 bases; bases with no gene match: 10. Germline CDR1 SGHAT, CDR2 FQNNGV. CDR3 in amino acids: CASSSPDRVVHEQYF. CDR3 in DNA: TGTGCCAGCAGCTCCCCGGACAGGGTAGTCCACGAGCAGTACTTC.

In this sample, this clonotype turned up many times. The chain joins TRBV30 to TRBJ2-7, with D hard to call. This CDR3 region has 13 residues. The V end was cut by 0 bases, the J end by 2 bases, with 8 bases between. CDR1 and CDR2 from the germline V gene are GTSNPN and SVGIG (reference sequence). CDR3 in amino acids: CAWSVGQTYEQYF. The CDR3 region has the DNA TGTGCCTGGAGTGTTGGGCAGACCTACGAGCAGTACTTC.

This clonotype occurred a few times. This chain links TRBV30 with TRBJ2-1; D possibly corresponds to TRBD2 (6 bases). The CDR3 sequence is 15 residues long. Looked up from germline, CDR1 is GTSNPN and CDR2 is SVGIG (reference sequence). V was pared by 0 bases and J by 7 bases, with 16 bases between. Here the CDR3 reads CAWSVGVGRANEQFF. The CDR3 bases are TGTGCCTGGAGTGTAGGCGTCGGGAGAGCAAATGAGCAGTTCTTC.

The chain combines TRBV24-1 with TRBJ2-1, with 7 bases that match TRBD2. CDR1 and CDR2 from the germline V gene are KGHDR and SFDVKD. V trimming: 0 bases; J trimming: 10 bases; junction bases outside the gene matches: 11. There are 16 residues in the CDR3. CDR3 region: CATSDLQTAGAGEQFF. The CDR3 DNA is TGTGCCACCAGTGATTTGCAAACTGCGGGAGCAGGCGAGCAGTTCTTC.

This chain uses TRBV19 with TRBJ1-1; 8 bases agree with TRBD1. V lost 8 bases, J lost 5 bases, and 4 bases stayed unmatched. The CDR3 totals 12 residues. Germline V lookup: CDR1 LNHDA, CDR2 SQIVND (reference sequence). The CDR3 nucleotides read TGTGCCAGTCGACAGGGGATGACTGAAGCTTTCTTT. It is translated as CASRQGMTEAFF.

This clonotype was counted many times. The J gene is TRBJ2-3, the V gene TRBV29-1; weak D call: TRBD1 (6 bases). Trimming shortened V by 6 bases and J by 0 bases, and 13 bases separated the two germline ends. Looked up from germline, CDR1 is SQVTM and CDR2 is ANQGSEA. The CDR3 spans 14 residues. The CDR3 is CSVRTASSTDTQYF. The CDR3, as DNA: TGCAGCGTAAGGACAGCCTCTAGCACAGATACGCAGTATTTT.

This clonotype was counted at least ten times. CDR3 sequence: CASSQNAAGTLDTEAFF. CDR3 in DNA: TGCGCCAGCAGCCAAAACGCCGCCGGGACACTGGACACTGAAGCTTTCTTT. The chain joins TRBV4-3 to TRBJ1-1, with D possibly TRBD1 on 6 matching bases. CDR1 and CDR2 from the germline V gene are LGHNA and YSLEER. This CDR3 region has 17 residues. The V end lost 2 bases, the J end lost 3 bases, and 19 bases lay between the germline ends.

This chain links TRBV15 with TRBJ1-2, with D unclear. Trimming left V 0 bases short and J 4 bases short, with 12 bases between. Looked up from germline, CDR1 is LNHNV and CDR2 is YYDKDF (reference sequence). The CDR3 loop spans 15 amino acids. The CDR3 nucleotides read TGTGCCACCAGCAGAGACGATCACATACCCTATGGCTACACCTTC. It translates to CATSRDDHIPYGYTF.